Below, 30 T cell receptor beta chains from the same sample are listed, as sequenced in a study of blood T cell repertoires in COVID-19. The table came from immunoSEQ multiplex PCR; TCRdb's copy has only in-frame clones and leaves some out. The sample carries approximately 190,000 clones, roughly 80% recorded once. Material for sequencing was peripheral blood. The source of these receptors is a woman in her thirties or forties with acute or convalescent COVID-19.

This clone was seen a single time. This chain links TRBV4-1 with TRBJ2-2, with a weak D call TRBD1 (6 bases). Germline-derived CDR1 and CDR2 are MGHRA and YSYEKL. With 1 base removed from V and 5 bases from J, the gap between germline ends came to 11 bases. CDR3 length: 15 amino acids. Here the CDR3 reads CASSQVTGYTGELFF. As DNA, the CDR3 is TGCGCCAGCAGCCAAGTAACAGGGTATACCGGGGAGCTGTTTTTT.

This rearrangement joins TRBV12-3 or TRBV12-4 to TRBJ1-1; tentatively, D is TRBD1 (6 bases). The CDR3 has 11 amino acids. Trimming removed 6 bases from V and 8 bases from J, with 10 bases in between. CDR3 bases: TGTGCCAGCAGATCCGGGACAGAAGCTTTCTTT. It encodes CASRSGTEAFF.

The chain recombines TRBV10-1 with TRBJ1-1; 8 nucleotides line up with TRBD1. Germline V lookup: CDR1 WNHNN, CDR2 SYGVQD (reference sequence). The CDR3 length is 13 residues. The ends lost 6 bases at V and 6 bases at J; junction bases unmatched: 6. The CDR3 region has the DNA TGCGCCAGCAGCCTTGGACAGGGCCCTGAAGCTTTCTTT. Translated: CASSLGQGPEAFF.

The gene calls are TRBV7-6 and TRBJ2-7; D may be TRBD1 (6 bases). This CDR3 spans 18 amino acids. CDR1 is SGHVS and CDR2 is FNYEAQ in the germline V gene. Trimming took off 5 bases at V and 0 bases at J, with 23 bases between the two ends. Here the CDR3 reads CASSPQRWGRASSYEQYF. In DNA form, the CDR3 reads TGTGCCAGCAGCCCTCAAAGGTGGGGGCGGGCAAGCTCCTACGAGCAGTACTTC.

The rearrangement links TRBV6-5 to TRBJ2-2; 8 nucleotides match TRBD2. The CDR3 spans 14 residues. Trimming at V came to 6 bases and at J to 0 bases, leaving 0 bases not matched to a gene. CDR1 MNHEY and CDR2 SVGAGI come from the germline V gene. CDR3 protein: CASRAGANTGELFF. Written as DNA, the CDR3 is TGTGCCAGCAGAGCGGGGGCGAACACCGGGGAGCTGTTTTTT.

The rearrangement links TRBV7-3 to TRBJ2-3, with D perhaps matching TRBD1 (6 bases). V was shortened by 3 bases and J by 4 bases, with 11 bases between the two germline ends. The germline V gene encodes CDR1 SGHTA and CDR2 FQGTGA. The CDR3 covers 14 residues. The CDR3 spells CASSFYGGPDTQYF. DNA for the CDR3: TGTGCCAGCAGCTTCTATGGGGGCCCAGATACGCAGTATTTT.

With regard to this clone: This sample also contains other DNA sequences that code for the same CDR3. The chain joins TRBV5-6 to TRBJ2-3; 8 nucleotides agree with TRBD2. V lost 2 bases to trimming and J lost 0 bases; unmatched junction nucleotides: 5. This CDR3 spans 16 amino acids. Per germline, CDR1 SGHDT and CDR2 YYEEEE. The CDR3 bases are TGTGCCAGCAGCTTATTAGCGGGGACTAGCACAGATACGCAGTATTTT. It is translated as CASSLLAGTSTDTQYF.

CDR3 residues: CASSLNFLAGGGTPRYEQYF. The CDR3 DNA reads TGTGCCAGCAGTTTAAATTTTTTGGCGGGGGGGGGTACCCCCAGGTACGAGCAGTACTTC. The V gene is TRBV27, the J gene TRBJ2-7; TRBD2 agrees at 9 bases. Germline V lookup: CDR1 MNHEY, CDR2 SMNVEV (reference sequence). V gave up 2 bases and J gave up 4 bases; unmatched junction bases: 21. This CDR3 has 20 amino acids.

This chain links TRBV7-2 with TRBJ1-2; 8 nucleotides match TRBD1. The V gene's germline CDR1 is SGHTA and CDR2 FQGNSA. The CDR3 has 14 amino acids. V was pared by 3 bases and J by 7 bases, with 7 bases of the junction left unmatched. The CDR3 nucleotides read TGTGCCAGCAGCTTCGACAGGGGATTTGGTGGCTACACCTTC. It codes for CASSFDRGFGGYTF. The full variable domain, rest sourced from reference TRBV7-2 and TRBJ1-2, is GAGVSQSPSNKVTEKGKDVELRCDPISGHTALYWYRQSLGQGLEFLIYFQGNSAPDKSGLPSDRFSAERTGGSVSTLTIQRTQQEDSAVYLCASSFDRGFGGYTFGSGTRLTVV.

The chain has TRBV5-1 and TRBJ1-2; the D gene is possibly TRBD1 (6 bases). The CDR3 runs 12 residues. CDR1 and CDR2 (germline): SGHRS, YFSETQ. V was shortened by 7 bases and J by 4 bases, with 11 bases between the two germline ends. CDR3 in amino acids: CASYSGVYGYTF. The CDR3 nucleotides are TGCGCCAGCTATTCAGGGGTCTATGGCTACACCTTC.

The chain links TRBV18 to TRBJ2-1; D is unclear. Germline CDR1 KGHSH, CDR2 LQKENI. V dropped 2 bases and J dropped 0 bases, with 8 bases sitting between them. The CDR3 is 15 residues long. DNA of the CDR3: TGTGCCAGCTCACCAGGGCAGAGCTCCTACAATGAGCAGTTCTTC. The encoded protein is CASSPGQSSYNEQFF.

The rearrangement links TRBV24-1 to TRBJ1-5; 9 positions match TRBD1. The CDR3 covers 20 residues. Trimming at V came to 0 bases and at J to 2 bases, leaving 13 bases not matched to a gene. CDR1 and CDR2 (germline): KGHDR, SFDVKD. CDR3 loop: CATSDLPRDRAQRGNQPQHF. CDR3 nucleotide sequence: TGTGCCACCAGTGATTTGCCCCGGGACAGGGCGCAAAGAGGCAATCAGCCCCAGCATTTT.

The rearrangement links TRBV3-1 (or the pseudogene TRBV3-2) to TRBJ2-1; D is ambiguous. Germline V gene lookup returns CDR1 LGHDT and CDR2 YNNKEL (reference sequence). The CDR3 has 12 amino acids. The V end lost 4 bases, the J end lost 10 bases, and 11 bases lay between the germline ends. The chain's CDR3 is CASSLYTGEQFF. For the CDR3, the DNA is TGTGCCAGCAGCCTATACACCGGGGAGCAGTTCTTC.

J is TRBJ2-7 and V is TRBV19, with D unclear. V dropped 4 bases and J dropped 2 bases, with 9 bases sitting between them. There are 13 residues in the CDR3. The V gene's germline CDR1 is LNHDA and CDR2 SQIVND (reference sequence). As DNA, the CDR3 is TGTGCCAGTAGTACGGCGGAGACCTACGAGCAGTACTTC. Its protein product is CASSTAETYEQYF.

V gene TRBV18 combines with J gene TRBJ2-5, with TRBD2 matching over 8 bases. The CDR3 covers 16 residues. V lost 1 base, J lost 4 bases, and 8 bases stayed unmatched. Germline V gene data show CDR1 as KGHSH and CDR2 as LQKENI. CDR3 in DNA: TGTGCCAGCTCACCACGGGGGCTAGCGGGCGGAGAGACCCAGTACTTC. Its translation is CASSPRGLAGGETQYF.

This chain connects TRBV5-4 to TRBJ1-5; D unclear. Germline V gene lookup returns CDR1 SGHNT and CDR2 YYREEE (reference sequence). There are 19 residues in the CDR3. V gave up 1 base and J gave up 0 bases, with 20 bases separating them. The DNA for the CDR3 is TGTGCCAGCAGCTTGTGGGGAAGCCTCGGGGTTTTTAGCAATCAGCCCCAGCATTTT. As protein: CASSLWGSLGVFSNQPQHF.

This rearrangement joins TRBV28 to TRBJ1-1; TRBD1 matches 7 bases. Germline CDR1 reads MDHEN; CDR2 reads SYDVKM. J gave up 7 bases and V 4 bases, and 6 bases lay outside the gene matches. The CDR3 extends over 13 amino acids. The CDR3, as DNA: TGTGCCAGCAGTTCCGGACAGGCTTATGAAGCTTTCTTT. Its translation: CASSSGQAYEAFF. The full variable domain, with the rest looked up from reference TRBV28 and TRBJ1-1, is DVKVTQSSRYLVKRTGEKVFLECVQDMDHENMFWYRQDPGLGLRLIYFSYDVKMKEKGDIPEGYSVSREKKERFSLILESASTNQTSMYLCASSSGQAYEAFFGQGTRLTVV.

The chain links TRBV19 to TRBJ2-1; D perhaps matches TRBD1 (6 bases). V was clipped by 3 bases and J by 8 bases, with 14 bases between them. The CDR3 runs to 14 residues. Germline V gene lookup returns CDR1 LNHDA and CDR2 SQIVND (reference sequence). The DNA for the CDR3 is TGTGCCAGTAGTATTCTTCCGGGACACCATGAGCAGTTCTTC. Translation: CASSILPGHHEQFF.

The chain recombines TRBV5-4 with TRBJ1-1; D not certain. The CDR3 has 15 residues. Germline CDR1 and CDR2: SGHNT and YYREEE (reference sequence). V was clipped by 4 bases and J by 3 bases, with 16 bases between them. Here the CDR3 reads CASSTLAGGDTEAFF. CDR3 bases: TGTGCCAGCAGCACTCTCGCCGGCGGTGACACTGAAGCTTTCTTT. The full variable domain, rest sourced from reference TRBV5-4 and TRBJ1-1, is ETGVTQSPTHLIKTRGQQVTLRCSSQSGHNTVSWYQQALGQGPQFIFQYYREEENGRGNFPPRFSGLQFPNYSSELNVNALELDDSALYLCASSTLAGGDTEAFFGQGTRLTVV.

This clone was picked up a small number of times. The genes are TRBV7-8 and TRBJ2-7; D perhaps matches TRBD2 (5 bases). The ends were cut back, 2 bases at V and 5 bases at J, with 19 bases in the middle. Per germline, CDR1 SGHVS and CDR2 FQNEAQ. The CDR3 is 16 amino acids. For the CDR3, the DNA is TGTGCCAGCAGCTTAAGGTCCCCGGGGTTAGGGAACGAGCAGTACTTC. It encodes CASSLRSPGLGNEQYF.

This chain links TRBV28 with TRBJ1-2; D is undetermined. Trimming removed 7 bases at V and 3 bases at J, with 9 bases between. This CDR3 region has 12 residues. Germline V gene data show CDR1 as MDHEN and CDR2 as SYDVKM. CDR3 DNA sequence: TGTGCCAGCACCGAAGCCCACTATGGCTACACCTTC. This translates into CASTEAHYGYTF.

This chain uses TRBV15 with TRBJ1-5; 7 bases align to TRBD1. With V trimmed by 7 bases and J by 9 bases, 12 bases remained unmatched. This CDR3 spans 14 amino acids. Germline loops: CDR1 LNHNV, CDR2 YYDKDF (reference sequence). The CDR3 is CATKTGAPDRPQHF. The CDR3 region has the DNA TGTGCCACCAAAACAGGGGCCCCCGACCGGCCCCAGCATTTT.

CDR3 sequence (DNA): TGTGCCAGCAGTTACTCGAGCTATGTCGCTGAAGCTTTCTTT. Amino acids: CASSYSSYVAEAFF. The rearrangement uses TRBV6-2 or TRBV6-3 and TRBJ1-1; no reliable D call. The CDR3 consists of 14 residues. Germline-derived CDR1 and CDR2 are MNHEY and SVGEGT. Trimming cost V 0 bases and J 6 bases, with 11 bases left between them.

V usage is TRBV7-9 and J usage is TRBJ2-5; unclear D gene. This CDR3 has 12 residues. V was pared by 7 bases and J by 5 bases, with 11 bases between. Germline V gene lookup returns CDR1 SEHNR and CDR2 FQNEAQ (reference sequence). The CDR3 spells CASTPNEETQYF. The CDR3 DNA is TGTGCCAGCACCCCCAACGAGGAGACCCAGTACTTC.

The J gene is TRBJ2-1, the V gene TRBV5-1; TRBD2 matches at 11 bases. CDR1 is SGHRS and CDR2 is YFSETQ in the germline V gene. With V trimmed by 0 bases and J by 4 bases, 6 bases remained unmatched. This CDR3 is 17 amino acids long. CDR3 in amino acids: CASSLAAGTSGYNEQFF. As DNA, the CDR3 is TGCGCCAGCAGCTTGGCCGCAGGGACTAGCGGATACAATGAGCAGTTCTTC.

The chain joins TRBV11-1 to TRBJ2-2; no reliable D call. V dropped 4 bases and J dropped 0 bases, with 9 bases sitting between them. The CDR3 is 15 amino acids. CDR1 and CDR2 from the germline V gene are SGHAT and FQDESV (reference sequence). In DNA, the CDR3 is TGTGCCAGCAGCTACGTCGGTACGAACACCGGGGAGCTGTTTTTT. Amino acid sequence: CASSYVGTNTGELFF.

The chain joins TRBV28 to TRBJ1-3; D gene uncertain. The CDR3 sequence is 15 residues long. From germline, CDR1 is MDHEN and CDR2 SYDVKM. Trimming removed 3 bases at V and 0 bases at J, with 9 bases between. CDR3 DNA sequence: TGTGCCAGCAGTTTTATGGCTTTCTCTGGAAACACCATATATTTT. This sequence encodes CASSFMAFSGNTIYF.

The genes are TRBV23-1 and TRBJ2-2; D may be TRBD2 (5 bases). TRBV23-1 is given ORF status, its function remaining uncertain. This CDR3 comprises 15 residues. V lost 4 bases to trimming and J lost 9 bases, with 18 bases between them. The CDR3 DNA is TGCGCCAGCAGTCCCCCACGGTGGAGGCACCGGGAGCTGTTTTTT. Translated, it gives CASSPPRWRHRELFF.

This clone was detected once. The rearrangement uses TRBV7-9 and TRBJ1-3; a weak D match, TRBD1 (5 bases). Germline V gene lookup returns CDR1 SEHNR and CDR2 FQNEAQ (reference sequence). V lost 1 base and J 4 bases, leaving 14 bases between the germline ends. The CDR3 spans 16 residues. CDR3 region: CASSLGGGTGGNTIYF. For the CDR3, the DNA is TGTGCCAGCAGCTTAGGCGGGGGGACGGGAGGAAACACCATATATTTT.

This chain links TRBV24-1 with TRBJ2-3; D is undetermined. The ends were cut back, 0 bases at V and 6 bases at J, with 6 bases in the middle. The CDR3 length is 13 residues. Germline loops: CDR1 KGHDR, CDR2 SFDVKD. The CDR3 protein is CATSDLSLDTQYF. The DNA of the CDR3 is TGTGCCACCAGTGATTTGTCCTTGGATACGCAGTATTTT.